This T cell receptor beta chain derives from a study of regulatory T cells in long-lasting Graves disease. Time point indicated: persistent/refractory GD, antithyroid drugs over 5 years with positive TRAb. PBMC RNA served as the TCR library source. Library construction for TCR beta used iRepertoire HTBI primers and Arm-PCR of CDR3 regions. TCRdb re-called the multiplex PCR reads through MiXCR, storing one row per CDR3 protein. This table holds 400,000 or so distinct CDR3 sequences, roughly a quarter found once. Regarding the study as a whole: The TCR repertoire of persistent Graves' patients was less diverse than that of newly diagnosed ones. The study found persistent patients shared more public clonotypes (roughly 3,000) than new patients (over 850).

With respect to this clonotype: Its antigen is unidentified.

The receptor's source is a female donor with Graves disease. The starting material was peripheral blood mononuclear cells (PBMCs), obtained when the disease was refractory, from a patient treated with antithyroid drugs.

CDR3 sequence: CASSQGRSGLEAFF. DNA for the CDR3: TGCGCCAGCAGCCAAGGAAGGTCCGGATTAGAAGCTTTCTTT. J is TRBJ1-1 and V is TRBV4-3; D remains ambiguous. Germline lookup yields CDR1 LGHNA and CDR2 YSLEER. CDR3 length equals 14 residues. The V and J ends lost 1 base and 8 bases respectively, with 14 bases between them.